The clone carrying this T cell receptor beta chain occurred many times. The gene symbols are mouse symbols. The read terminates 4 residues before the CDR3 end, so the remaining end is supplied by the germline J gene. The CDR3 is 16 residues long. The germline V gene encodes CDR1 NNHDY and CDR2 SYVADS. J was trimmed by 1 base and V by 4 bases; bases with no gene match: 5. Sorting relied on CD4, CD8alpha, NKG2D, NKG2ACE and other markers applied to pooled cutaneous lymph node cells. This entry comes from a study of CD8+ T cells in alopecia areata. Reverse transcribed after extraction, RNA yielded cDNA as the sequencing template. Repertoires were generated with immunoSEQ multiplex PCR, while TCRdb's copy carries only in-frame clones and drops some. This sample has about 9,100 clones and no singletons, with approximately 18% in the ten largest.

The source of this sequence is a C3H/HeJ mouse with alopecia areata. The strain is characterized by the MHC haplotype H2-k. The chain couples TRBV13-3 to TRBJ2-3; 11 bases fit TRBD2. Material: CD8+ T cells sorted from a lymph node. The DNA read from the CDR3 is TGTGCCAGCAGTCTACTGGGGGGGCCGGGTGCAGAA. The encoded protein is CASSLLGGPGAE. The complete CDR3 protein is CASSLLGGPGAETLYF.